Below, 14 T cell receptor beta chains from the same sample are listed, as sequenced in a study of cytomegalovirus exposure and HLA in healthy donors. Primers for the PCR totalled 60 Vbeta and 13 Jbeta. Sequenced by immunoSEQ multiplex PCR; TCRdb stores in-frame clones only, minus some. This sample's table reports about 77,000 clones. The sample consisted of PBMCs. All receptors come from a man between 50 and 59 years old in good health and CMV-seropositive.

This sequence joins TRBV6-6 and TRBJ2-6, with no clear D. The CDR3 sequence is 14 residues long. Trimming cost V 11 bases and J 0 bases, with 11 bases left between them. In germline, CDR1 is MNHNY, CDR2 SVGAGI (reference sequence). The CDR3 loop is CAGRAPSGANVLTF. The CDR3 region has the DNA TGTGCCGGTCGAGCTCCCTCTGGGGCCAACGTCCTGACTTTC.

The CDR3 nucleotides read TGTGCCAGCAGTGAAGGCCCCCGACGGGATTCACCCCTCCACTTT. Translating gives CASSEGPRRDSPLHF. The chain uses TRBV2 and TRBJ1-6; D call uncertain. CDR1 is SNHLY and CDR2 is FYNNEI in the germline V gene. CDR3 length equals 15 residues. V lost 1 base, J lost 8 bases, and 12 bases lay in between.

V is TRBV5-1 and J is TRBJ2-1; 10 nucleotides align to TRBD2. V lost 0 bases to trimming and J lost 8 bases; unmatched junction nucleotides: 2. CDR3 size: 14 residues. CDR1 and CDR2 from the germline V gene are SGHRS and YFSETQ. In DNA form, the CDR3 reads TGCGCCAGCAGCTTGGGACTAGCGGGTTATGAGCAGTTCTTC. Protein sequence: CASSLGLAGYEQFF.

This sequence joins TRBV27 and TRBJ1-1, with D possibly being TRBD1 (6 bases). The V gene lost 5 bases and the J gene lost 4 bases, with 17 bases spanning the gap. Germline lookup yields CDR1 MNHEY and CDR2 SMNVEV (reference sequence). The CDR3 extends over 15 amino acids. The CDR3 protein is CASSVYRASGTEAFF. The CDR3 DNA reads TGTGCCAGCAGTGTCTACAGGGCATCGGGCACTGAAGCTTTCTTT.

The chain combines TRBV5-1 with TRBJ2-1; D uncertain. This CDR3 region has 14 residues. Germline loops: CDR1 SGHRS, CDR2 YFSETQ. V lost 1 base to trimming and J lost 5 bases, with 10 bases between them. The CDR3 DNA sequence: TGCGCCAGCAGCTTGCGCCAAGAGGACAATGAGCAGTTCTTC. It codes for CASSLRQEDNEQFF.

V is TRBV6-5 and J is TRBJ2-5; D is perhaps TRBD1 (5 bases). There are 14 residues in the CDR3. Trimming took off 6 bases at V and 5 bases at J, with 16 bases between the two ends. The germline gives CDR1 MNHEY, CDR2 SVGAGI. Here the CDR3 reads CASRTDSARETQYF. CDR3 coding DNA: TGTGCCAGCAGAACAGACAGCGCAAGGGAGACCCAGTACTTC.

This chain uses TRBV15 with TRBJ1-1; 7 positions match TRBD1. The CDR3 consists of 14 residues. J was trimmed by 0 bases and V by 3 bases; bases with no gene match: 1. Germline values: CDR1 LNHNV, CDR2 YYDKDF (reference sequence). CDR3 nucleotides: TGTGCCACCAGCAGGACAGGGATGAACACTGAAGCTTTCTTT. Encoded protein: CATSRTGMNTEAFF.

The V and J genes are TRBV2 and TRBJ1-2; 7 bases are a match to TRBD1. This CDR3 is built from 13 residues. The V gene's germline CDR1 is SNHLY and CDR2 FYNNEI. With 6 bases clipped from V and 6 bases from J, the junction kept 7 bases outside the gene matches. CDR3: CASSGDREDGYTF. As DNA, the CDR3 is TGTGCCAGCAGCGGGGACAGAGAGGATGGCTACACCTTC. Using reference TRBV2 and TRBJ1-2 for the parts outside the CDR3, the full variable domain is EPEVTQTPSHQVTQMGQEVILRCVPISNHLYFYWYRQILGQKVEFLVSFYNNEISEKSEIFDDQFSVERPDGSNFTLKIRSTKLEDSAMYFCASSGDREDGYTFGSGTRLTVV.

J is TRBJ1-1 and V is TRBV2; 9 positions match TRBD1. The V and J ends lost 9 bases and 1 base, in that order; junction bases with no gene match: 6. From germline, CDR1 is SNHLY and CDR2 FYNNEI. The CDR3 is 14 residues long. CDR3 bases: TGTGCCAGTCACAGGGGGCGAGGGAACACTGAAGCTTTCTTT. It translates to CASHRGRGNTEAFF.

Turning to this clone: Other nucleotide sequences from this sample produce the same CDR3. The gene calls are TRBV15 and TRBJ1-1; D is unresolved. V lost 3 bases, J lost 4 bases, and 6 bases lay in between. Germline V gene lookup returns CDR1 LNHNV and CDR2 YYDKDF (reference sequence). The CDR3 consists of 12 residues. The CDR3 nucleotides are TGTGCCACCAGCAGTAGTTCCACTGAAGCTTTCTTT. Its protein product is CATSSSSTEAFF.

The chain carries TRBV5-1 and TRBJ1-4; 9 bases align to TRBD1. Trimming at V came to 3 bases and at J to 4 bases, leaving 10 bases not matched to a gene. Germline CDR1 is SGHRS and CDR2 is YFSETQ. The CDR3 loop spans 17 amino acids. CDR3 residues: CASSSGPWDRDNEKLFF. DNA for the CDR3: TGCGCCAGCAGCTCGGGTCCTTGGGACAGGGATAATGAAAAACTGTTTTTT.

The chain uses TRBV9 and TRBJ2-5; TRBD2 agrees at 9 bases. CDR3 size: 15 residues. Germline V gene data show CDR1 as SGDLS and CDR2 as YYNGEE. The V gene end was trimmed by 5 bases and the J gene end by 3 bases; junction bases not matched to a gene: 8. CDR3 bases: TGTGCCAGCAGTGCAAAGGGACTAGCTGAAGAGACCCAGTACTTC. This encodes CASSAKGLAEETQYF. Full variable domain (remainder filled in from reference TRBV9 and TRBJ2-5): DSGVTQTPKHLITATGQRVTLRCSPRSGDLSVYWYQQSLDQGLQFLIQYYNGEERAKGNILERFSAQQFPDLHSELNLSSLELGDSALYFCASSAKGLAEETQYFGPGTRLLVL.

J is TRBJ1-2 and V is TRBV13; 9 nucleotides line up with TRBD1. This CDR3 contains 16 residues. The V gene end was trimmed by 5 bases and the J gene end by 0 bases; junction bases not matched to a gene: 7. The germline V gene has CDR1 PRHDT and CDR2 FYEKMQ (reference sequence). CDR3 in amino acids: CASSIPGTGTNYGYTF. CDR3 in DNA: TGTGCCAGCAGCATCCCCGGGACAGGGACTAACTATGGCTACACCTTC.

DNA for the CDR3: TGCGCCAGCAGCCAAGATCCGACCGGGGGCTATGGCTACACCTTC. It codes for CASSQDPTGGYGYTF. V usage is TRBV4-1 and J usage is TRBJ1-2; D possibly corresponds to TRBD1 (5 bases). CDR3 length equals 15 residues. Germline CDR1 and CDR2: MGHRA and YSYEKL. V was trimmed by 0 bases and J by 4 bases, leaving 12 bases between them.